One and the same sample provided the 30 T cell receptor beta chains below, sequenced in a study of tumor-infiltrating lymphocytes in localized non-small cell lung cancer. The method was immunoSEQ multiplex PCR; TCRdb's version includes in-frame clones alone and lacks a portion of them. The sample contains 8,500 to 10,000 clones, 65% to 80% of which appear only once. Sequencing was done on a sample of uninvolved lung tissue not adjacent to the tumor. The receptors shown here come from a human donor with non-small cell lung cancer.

V and J are TRBV19 and TRBJ1-2; D not resolved. The V gene's germline CDR1 is LNHDA and CDR2 SQIVND (reference sequence). The CDR3 loop spans 14 amino acids. V lost 3 bases to trimming and J lost 4 bases, with 12 bases between them. CDR3 protein: CASSMAVDGYGYTF. CDR3 DNA sequence: TGTGCCAGTAGTATGGCGGTCGATGGCTATGGCTACACCTTC.

V and J are TRBV7-2 and TRBJ1-1, with D tentatively TRBD1 (6 bases). This CDR3 spans 14 amino acids. Germline assignment: CDR1 SGHTA and CDR2 FQGNSA. The V gene lost 7 bases and the J gene lost 4 bases, with 16 bases spanning the gap. The CDR3 DNA reads as TGTGCCAGCATCTCGACGACAGGAGTCACTGAAGCTTTCTTT. Its protein is CASISTTGVTEAFF.

The genes are TRBV6-1 and TRBJ1-1, with D unresolved. V lost 5 bases, J lost 6 bases, and 13 bases lay in between. The CDR3 loop spans 13 amino acids. In germline, CDR1 is MNHNS, CDR2 SASEGT. CDR3 sequence: CASSSNYKSEAFF. CDR3 bases: TGTGCCAGCAGTTCAAATTATAAGTCTGAAGCTTTCTTT.

The chain couples TRBV6-5 to TRBJ2-7, with D maybe TRBD2 (5 bases). In germline, CDR1 is MNHEY, CDR2 SVGAGI. Trimming took off 0 bases at V and 3 bases at J, with 6 bases between the two ends. The CDR3 runs to 13 residues. CDR3 sequence reads: CASSYSRVYEQYF. The CDR3 bases are TGTGCCAGCAGTTACTCGAGGGTCTACGAGCAGTACTTC.

V is TRBV5-1 and J is TRBJ2-1, with TRBD2 identical over 7 bases. This CDR3 is 15 amino acids long. The germline gives CDR1 SGHRS, CDR2 YFSETQ. Trimming cost V 0 bases and J 3 bases; bases outside gene matches: 3. CDR3 protein: CASSLVRENYNEQFF. CDR3 bases: TGCGCCAGCAGCTTGGTGCGGGAGAACTACAATGAGCAGTTCTTC.

The V call is TRBV9, the J call TRBJ1-2, with a weak D call TRBD1 (6 bases). This CDR3 region has 14 residues. With 0 bases removed from V and 4 bases from J, the gap between germline ends came to 10 bases. Germline CDR1 reads SGDLS; CDR2 reads YYNGEE. CDR3 in DNA: TGTGCCAGCAGCGTAGCAGGGGAGGGCTATGGCTACACCTTC. This gives the protein CASSVAGEGYGYTF.

This clone was seen just once. This chain links TRBV9 with TRBJ2-5; D possibly corresponds to TRBD2 (6 bases). V shed 0 bases and J shed 7 bases, with 13 bases lying between them. Germline CDR1 SGDLS, CDR2 YYNGEE. The CDR3 loop spans 14 amino acids. The CDR3 DNA is TGTGCCAGCAGCGTAGACCCCGGGAGTGGGACCCAGTACTTC. The encoded protein is CASSVDPGSGTQYF.

This clone was detected only a few times. The chain combines TRBV6-4 with TRBJ2-1, with 10 bases fitting TRBD2. The V segment lost 10 bases and the J segment 6 bases; nucleotides outside the gene matches: 6. From germline, CDR1 is MRHNA and CDR2 SNTAGT. This CDR3 is 13 amino acids long. CDR3 loop: CATKREGRNEQFF. The CDR3 DNA reads as TGTGCCACCAAGCGGGAGGGACGCAATGAGCAGTTCTTC.

This clone was seen once. The V and J genes are TRBV7-2 and TRBJ2-7, with 8 positions matching TRBD1. Germline V gene lookup returns CDR1 SGHTA and CDR2 FQGNSA. This CDR3 is built from 15 residues. The J segment lost 5 bases and the V segment lost 4 bases, leaving 10 bases of the junction unmatched. CDR3 in DNA: TGTGCCAGCAGCTCCTCAGCCAGGGGGCGAGACGAGCAGTACTTC. Its translation: CASSSSARGRDEQYF. The complete variable domain, with remaining parts taken from reference TRBV7-2 and TRBJ2-7, reads GAGVSQSPSNKVTEKGKDVELRCDPISGHTALYWYRQSLGQGLEFLIYFQGNSAPDKSGLPSDRFSAERTGGSVSTLTIQRTQQEDSAVYLCASSSSARGRDEQYFGPGTRLTVT.

By proportion, this clone is medium-sized. The V gene is TRBV10-3, the J gene TRBJ2-2; 7 bases line up with TRBD1. The germline CDR1 and CDR2 sequences are ENHRY and SYGVKD. V was pared by 10 bases and J by 0 bases, with 5 bases of the junction left unmatched. This CDR3 comprises 14 residues. In DNA, the CDR3 is TGTGCCACTCAACAGGGGTCGAACACCGGGGAGCTGTTTTTT. Its translation: CATQQGSNTGELFF.

The CDR3 region is CASSFGTYQETQYF. The CDR3 nucleotides are TGCGCCAGCAGCTTTGGGACCTACCAAGAGACCCAGTACTTC. The chain links TRBV5-1 to TRBJ2-5; the D call may be TRBD1 or TRBD2 (5 bases each). This CDR3 has 14 amino acids. CDR1 is SGHRS, CDR2 YFSETQ, per germline. Trimming took 2 bases from V and 0 from J, leaving 8 bases between them.

The chain carries TRBV7-2 and TRBJ2-3; D may be TRBD2 (7 bases). Germline V gene sequence: CDR1 SGHTA, CDR2 FQGNSA. Between the trimmed V and J ends, which lost 0 bases and 0 bases, there was a span of 10 bases. The CDR3 loop spans 16 amino acids. The CDR3 loop reads CASSLARGLSTDTQYF. CDR3 coding DNA: TGTGCCAGCAGCTTAGCGCGGGGGCTTAGCACAGATACGCAGTATTTT.

The V and J genes are TRBV28 and TRBJ2-7, with D tentatively TRBD2 (5 bases). The CDR3 contains 15 residues. Trimming pared 8 bases from V and 2 bases from J, leaving 19 bases between. CDR1 and CDR2 (germline): MDHEN, SYDVKM. This CDR3 is CASFPLGVSTYEQYF. The CDR3, as DNA: TGTGCCAGCTTCCCCCTCGGGGTTTCTACCTACGAGCAGTACTTC.

The chain has TRBV14 and TRBJ2-7, with D hard to call. The CDR3 consists of 12 residues. Germline V gene data show CDR1 as SGHDN and CDR2 as FVKESK. V dropped 0 bases and J dropped 5 bases, with 5 bases sitting between them. The CDR3 region is CASSQEGDEQYF. The CDR3 nucleotides read TGTGCCAGCAGCCAAGAAGGAGACGAGCAGTACTTC.

V is TRBV9 and J is TRBJ1-1, with D uncertain. The CDR3 covers 12 residues. CDR1 is SGDLS, CDR2 YYNGEE, per germline. Trimming took off 7 bases at V and 5 bases at J, with 12 bases between the two ends. The CDR3 DNA sequence: TGTGCCAGCGGTCGGGAGCAGACTGAAGCTTTCTTT. Translation: CASGREQTEAFF. Supplemented by reference TRBV9 and TRBJ1-1, the full variable domain reads DSGVTQTPKHLITATGQRVTLRCSPRSGDLSVYWYQQSLDQGLQFLIQYYNGEERAKGNILERFSAQQFPDLHSELNLSSLELGDSALYFCASGREQTEAFFGQGTRLTVV.

J is TRBJ2-5 and V is TRBV27, with D unresolved. The V gene's germline CDR1 is MNHEY and CDR2 SMNVEV (reference sequence). The germline V and J ends were trimmed by 3 bases and 5 bases, with 10 bases remaining between them. The CDR3 runs to 13 residues. The CDR3 here is CASSLIWRETQYF. As DNA, the CDR3 is TGTGCCAGCAGTTTGATATGGCGGGAGACCCAGTACTTC.

The gene calls are TRBV9 and TRBJ2-7; D possibly corresponds to TRBD2 (5 bases). V lost 0 bases and J lost 5, with 15 bases in between. This CDR3 spans 15 amino acids. The germline V gene has CDR1 SGDLS and CDR2 YYNGEE. The CDR3 reads CASSVGGLDHHEQYF. Written as DNA, the CDR3 is TGTGCCAGCAGCGTAGGCGGACTCGACCACCACGAGCAGTACTTC.

The V and J genes are TRBV4-3 and TRBJ2-7; D gene uncertain. Germline lookup yields CDR1 LGHNA and CDR2 YSLEER. Trimming stripped 0 bases from V and 1 base from J, with 10 bases between. The CDR3 is made up of 15 amino acids. CDR3 bases: TGCGCCAGCAGCCAAGAGTTTGCGGAGTCCTACGAGCAGTACTTC. This encodes CASSQEFAESYEQYF.

DNA of the CDR3: TGTGCCAGCAGCTCTGGACAGGGCTCCTCCGGGGAGCTGTTTTTT. This sequence encodes CASSSGQGSSGELFF. This chain joins TRBV7-2 and TRBJ2-2; 8 positions match TRBD1. CDR3 length: 15 residues. CDR1 is SGHTA, CDR2 FQGNSA, per germline. V shed 4 bases, J shed 6 bases, and the junction held 7 bases outside the gene matches. The whole variable domain, remainder taken from reference TRBV7-2 and TRBJ2-2, is GAGVSQSPSNKVTEKGKDVELRCDPISGHTALYWYRQSLGQGLEFLIYFQGNSAPDKSGLPSDRFSAERTGGSVSTLTIQRTQQEDSAVYLCASSSGQGSSGELFFGEGSRLTVL.

The gene calls are TRBV10-3 and TRBJ2-5, with a tentative D call TRBD2 (5 bases). The CDR3 loop spans 11 amino acids. CDR1 is ENHRY, CDR2 SYGVKD, per germline. Trimming took 10 bases from V and 4 from J, leaving 10 bases between them. As DNA, the CDR3 is TGTGCCAGCGAGGGAGTAGAGACCCAGTACTTC. Translation gives CASEGVETQYF.

The rearrangement joins TRBV7-2 to TRBJ2-5; D gene ambiguous. This CDR3 is 11 amino acids long. The germline gives CDR1 SGHTA, CDR2 FQGNSA. V was trimmed by 3 bases and J by 5 bases, leaving 4 bases between them. For the CDR3, the DNA is TGTGCCAGCAGCTTTATGGAGACCCAGTACTTC. Protein product: CASSFMETQYF.

V gene TRBV2 combines with J gene TRBJ2-7; D gene ambiguous. CDR1 and CDR2 from the germline V gene are SNHLY and FYNNEI. Trimming pared 0 bases from V and 2 bases from J, leaving 2 bases between. The CDR3 length is 12 residues. The chain's CDR3 is CASSEAAYEQYF. The CDR3 bases are TGTGCCAGCAGTGAAGCAGCCTACGAGCAGTACTTC.

V and J are TRBV29-1 and TRBJ1-1, with TRBD1 as a possible D gene (6 bases). V was shortened by 3 bases and J by 8 bases, with 10 bases between the two germline ends. Germline CDR1 reads SQVTM; CDR2 reads ANQGSEA. The CDR3 totals 11 residues. The DNA of the CDR3 is TGCAGCGTTGACCCTGACAGGGAAGCTTTCTTT. This codes for CSVDPDREAFF.

This chain uses TRBV7-2 with TRBJ1-1; D perhaps matches TRBD1 (5 bases). V shed 3 bases and J shed 6 bases, with 14 bases lying between them. Germline CDR1 SGHTA, CDR2 FQGNSA. The CDR3 sequence is 14 residues long. The CDR3 nucleotides are TGTGCCAGCAGCTTGGGGCCGGGCGGGGCTGAAGCTTTCTTT. Its protein product is CASSLGPGGAEAFF.

The gene calls are TRBV6-6 and TRBJ2-7; 8 nucleotides align to TRBD1. Per germline, CDR1 MNHNY and CDR2 SVGAGI (reference sequence). V lost 6 bases to trimming and J lost 0 bases; unmatched junction nucleotides: 4. The CDR3 spans 14 residues. CDR3 nucleotide sequence: TGTGCCAGCAGACCTCAGGGGGCCTCCTACGAGCAGTACTTC. Translation: CASRPQGASYEQYF.

This clone came up a few times. In DNA, the CDR3 is TGCGCCAGCAGCTTGGGATCCCTCGGTACCGGGGAGCTGTTTTTT. Amino acid sequence: CASSLGSLGTGELFF. The gene calls are TRBV5-1 and TRBJ2-2; the D is unclear. Trimming left V 0 bases short and J 5 bases short, with 11 bases between. The CDR3 loop spans 15 amino acids. Germline CDR1 SGHRS, CDR2 YFSETQ.

The chain carries TRBV6-5 and TRBJ1-5; D gene unclear. Germline CDR1 reads MNHEY; CDR2 reads SVGAGI. The CDR3 consists of 12 residues. CDR3 sequence reads: CVAGLGNQPQHF. The CDR3 DNA follows: TGTGTGGCAGGCCTGGGCAATCAGCCCCAGCATTTT.

The V gene is TRBV7-2, the J gene TRBJ2-7; D call uncertain. The germline CDR1 and CDR2 sequences are SGHTA and FQGNSA. The length of the CDR3 is 15 residues. The germline V and J ends were trimmed by 0 bases and 1 base, with 10 bases remaining between them. The CDR3 DNA reads as TGTGCCAGCAGCTTAGCGCAGTCAGGTTCCTACGAGCAGTACTTC. Encoded protein: CASSLAQSGSYEQYF.

This clone was seen a single time. CDR3 region: CASSPDSNYGYTF. CDR3 bases: TGTGCCAGCAGCCCGGACAGCAACTATGGCTACACCTTC. The chain has TRBV7-9 and TRBJ1-2, with D possibly TRBD1 on 6 matching bases. CDR3 length equals 13 residues. Germline V gives CDR1 SEHNR, CDR2 FQNEAQ (reference sequence). V shed 5 bases and J shed 2 bases, with 9 bases lying between them.

The rearrangement uses TRBV11-3 and TRBJ2-3; D could derive from TRBD1 or TRBD2 (6 bases each). The germline CDR1 and CDR2 sequences are SGHNT and YENEEA. This CDR3 is 15 amino acids long. Trimming cost V 4 bases and J 6 bases, with 17 bases left between them. The CDR3 sequence: CASSSRDQGGDTQYF. CDR3 in DNA: TGTGCCAGCAGCTCCCGGGACCAAGGGGGGGATACGCAGTATTTT.